The rows below give T cell receptor beta chains drawn from one sample of a study of cytomegalovirus exposure and HLA in healthy donors. Method: immunoSEQ multiplex PCR; TCRdb's copy keeps in-frame clones and lacks some. The sample holds fewer than 250,000 clones; roughly 80% are singletons and the top ten take around 2.8%. Sequencing used PBMCs. The receptors originated from a man aged 25-40 years in good health and CMV-seronegative. The CDR3 runs from the conserved cysteine through the conserved F or W. The order of the fields is J gene, V gene, clone size, CDR3 protein. Where a row states a size, it is once, few, many or the class of an expanded clone; other rows omit it.

J gene: TRBJ1-1
V gene: TRBV28
clone size: .
CDR3 protein: CASSSTLQGKAEAFF

J gene: TRBJ2-1
V gene: TRBV4-1
clone size: .
CDR3 protein: CASTAGPSGGVRNEQFF

J gene: TRBJ1-1
V gene: TRBV29-1
clone size: .
CDR3 protein: CSVDDRAQTNTEAFF

J gene: TRBJ1-1
V gene: TRBV10-2
clone size: once
CDR3 protein: CASSGQGRRNTEAFF

J gene: TRBJ2-2
V gene: TRBV11-2
clone size: .
CDR3 protein: CASTPPTRGAGELFF

J gene: TRBJ2-3
V gene: TRBV6-6
clone size: .
CDR3 protein: CASKASGGTDTQYF

J gene: TRBJ2-7
V gene: TRBV23-1
clone size: .
CDR3 protein: CATQHQTGTGVSYEQYF

J gene: TRBJ2-7
V gene: TRBV13
clone size: once
CDR3 protein: CASSLGMAGLSYEQYF

J gene: TRBJ1-1
V gene: TRBV18
clone size: .
CDR3 protein: CASSPSTGINTEAFF

J gene: TRBJ2-5
V gene: TRBV2
clone size: .
CDR3 protein: CASEMRPETQYF

J gene: TRBJ2-3
V gene: TRBV27
clone size: .
CDR3 protein: CASRSQRGGGDTQYF

J gene: TRBJ2-3
V gene: TRBV7-8
clone size: .
CDR3 protein: CASSPSGHSTDTQYF

J gene: TRBJ2-3
V gene: TRBV28
clone size: .
CDR3 protein: CASSSGQGADTQYF

J gene: TRBJ1-3
V gene: TRBV7-9
clone size: .
CDR3 protein: CASSLENVADTIYF

J gene: TRBJ1-1
V gene: TRBV19
clone size: .
CDR3 protein: CASSKRGLEGDTEAFF

J gene: TRBJ2-7
V gene: TRBV10-3
clone size: .
CDR3 protein: CAHSSQDRSYEQYF

J gene: TRBJ2-1
V gene: TRBV28
clone size: once
CDR3 protein: CASRPRTANEQFF

J gene: TRBJ1-3
V gene: TRBV4-3
clone size: .
CDR3 protein: CASRRDRASGNTIYF

J gene: TRBJ1-1
V gene: TRBV28
clone size: .
CDR3 protein: CASSFGGNTEAFF

J gene: TRBJ1-4
V gene: TRBV19
clone size: .
CDR3 protein: CASSILPTGYEKLFF

J gene: TRBJ2-1
V gene: TRBV29-1
clone size: once
CDR3 protein: CSVVTGLEQFF

J gene: TRBJ2-7
V gene: TRBV5-4
clone size: .
CDR3 protein: CASSSSSGSEQYF

J gene: TRBJ1-4
V gene: TRBV4-2
clone size: .
CDR3 protein: CASSQRGGATNEKLFF

J gene: TRBJ1-4
V gene: TRBV6-5
clone size: .
CDR3 protein: CASSYSLGQYEKLFF

J gene: TRBJ2-5
V gene: TRBV5-3
clone size: .
CDR3 protein: CARSLRAGGRCETQYF

J gene: TRBJ2-7
V gene: TRBV19
clone size: .
CDR3 protein: CASSPPGLFVSYEQYF

J gene: TRBJ1-1
V gene: TRBV21-1
clone size: few
CDR3 protein: CASSSGTGAHTEAFF

J gene: TRBJ1-2
V gene: TRBV28
clone size: .
CDR3 protein: CASTPGTNYGYTF

J gene: TRBJ1-2
V gene: TRBV19
clone size: few
CDR3 protein: CASRTGPFYGYTF